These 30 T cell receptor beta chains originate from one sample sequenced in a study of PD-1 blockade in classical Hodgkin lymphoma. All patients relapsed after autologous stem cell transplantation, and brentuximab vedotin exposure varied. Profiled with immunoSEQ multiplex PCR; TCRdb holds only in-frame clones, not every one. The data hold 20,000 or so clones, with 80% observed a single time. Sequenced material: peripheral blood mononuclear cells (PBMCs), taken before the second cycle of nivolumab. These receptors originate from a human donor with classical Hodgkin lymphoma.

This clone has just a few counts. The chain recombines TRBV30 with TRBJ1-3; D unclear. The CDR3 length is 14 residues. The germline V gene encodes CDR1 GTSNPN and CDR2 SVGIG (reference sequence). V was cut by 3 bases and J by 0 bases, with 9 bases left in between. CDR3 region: CAWRDGGSGNTIYF. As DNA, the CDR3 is TGTGCCTGGAGGGACGGAGGCTCTGGAAACACCATATATTTT.

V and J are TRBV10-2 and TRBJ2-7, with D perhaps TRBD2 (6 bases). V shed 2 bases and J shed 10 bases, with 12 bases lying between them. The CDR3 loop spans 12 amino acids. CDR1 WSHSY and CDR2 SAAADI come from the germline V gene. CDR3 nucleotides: TGCGCCAGCAGTGAGGGAGGGGCCGTACAGTACGTC. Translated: CASSEGGAVQYV.

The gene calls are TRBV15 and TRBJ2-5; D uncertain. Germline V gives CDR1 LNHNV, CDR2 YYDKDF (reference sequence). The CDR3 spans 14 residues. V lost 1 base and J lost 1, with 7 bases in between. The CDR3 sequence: CATSRGPRQETQYF. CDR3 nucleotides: TGTGCCACCAGCAGAGGACCTCGCCAAGAGACCCAGTACTTC.

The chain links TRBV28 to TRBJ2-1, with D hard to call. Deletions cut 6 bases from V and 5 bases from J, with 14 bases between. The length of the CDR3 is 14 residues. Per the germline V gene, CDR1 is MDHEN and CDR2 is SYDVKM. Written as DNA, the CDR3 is TGTGCCAGCAGCCTGGACCTAATCCACAATGAGCAGTTCTTC. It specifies CASSLDLIHNEQFF.

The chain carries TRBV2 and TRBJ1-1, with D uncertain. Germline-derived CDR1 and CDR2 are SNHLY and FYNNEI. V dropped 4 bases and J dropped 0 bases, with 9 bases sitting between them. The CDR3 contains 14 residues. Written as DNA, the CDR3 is TGTGCCAGCAGTGTTGCGGGGATGAACACTGAAGCTTTCTTT. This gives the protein CASSVAGMNTEAFF. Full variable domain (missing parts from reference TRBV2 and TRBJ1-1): EPEVTQTPSHQVTQMGQEVILRCVPISNHLYFYWYRQILGQKVEFLVSFYNNEISEKSEIFDDQFSVERPDGSNFTLKIRSTKLEDSAMYFCASSVAGMNTEAFFGQGTRLTVV.

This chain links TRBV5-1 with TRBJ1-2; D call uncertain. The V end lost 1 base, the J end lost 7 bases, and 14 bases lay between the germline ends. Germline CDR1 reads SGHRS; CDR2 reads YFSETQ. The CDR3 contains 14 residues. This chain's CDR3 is CASSLSPSMGGYTF. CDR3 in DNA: TGCGCCAGCAGCTTGTCCCCCTCGATGGGTGGCTACACCTTC.

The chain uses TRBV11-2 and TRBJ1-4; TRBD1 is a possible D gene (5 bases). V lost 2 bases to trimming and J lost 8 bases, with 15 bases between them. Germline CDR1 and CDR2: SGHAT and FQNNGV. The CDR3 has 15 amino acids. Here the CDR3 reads CASSLSRVVSEKLFF. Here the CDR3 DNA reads TGTGCCAGCAGCTTATCCAGGGTGGTAAGCGAAAAACTGTTTTTT. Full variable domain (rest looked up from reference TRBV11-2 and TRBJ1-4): EAGVAQSPRYKIIEKRQSVAFWCNPISGHATLYWYQQILGQGPKLLIQFQNNGVVDDSQLPKDRFSAERLKGVDSTLKIQPAKLEDSAVYLCASSLSRVVSEKLFFGSGTQLSVL.

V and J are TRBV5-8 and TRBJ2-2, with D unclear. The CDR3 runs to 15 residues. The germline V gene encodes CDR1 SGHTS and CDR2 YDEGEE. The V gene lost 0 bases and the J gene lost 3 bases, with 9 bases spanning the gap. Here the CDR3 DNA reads TGTGCCAGCAGCTTGGGGGATTTGTACACCGGGGAGCTGTTTTTT. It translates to CASSLGDLYTGELFF.

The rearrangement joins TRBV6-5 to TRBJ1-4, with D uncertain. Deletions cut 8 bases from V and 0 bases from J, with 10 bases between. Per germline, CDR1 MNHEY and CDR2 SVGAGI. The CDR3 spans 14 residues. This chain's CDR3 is CASLRDATNEKLFF. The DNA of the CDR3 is TGTGCCAGCCTCCGGGATGCAACTAATGAAAAACTGTTTTTT.

CDR3 loop: CASSRIGLGDTDTQYF. The CDR3 DNA reads as TGTGCCAGTAGTAGGATAGGACTAGGGGACACAGATACGCAGTATTTT. The V gene is TRBV19, the J gene TRBJ2-3, with 7 bases fitting TRBD2. Per the germline V gene, CDR1 is LNHDA and CDR2 is SQIVND (reference sequence). CDR3 size: 16 residues. V lost 4 bases, J lost 2 bases, and 9 bases stayed unmatched.

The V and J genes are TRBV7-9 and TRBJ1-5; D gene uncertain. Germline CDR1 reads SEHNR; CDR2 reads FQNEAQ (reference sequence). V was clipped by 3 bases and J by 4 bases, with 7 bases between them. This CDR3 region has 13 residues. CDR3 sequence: CASSLTSNQPQHF. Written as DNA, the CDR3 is TGTGCCAGCAGCTTGACCTCAAATCAGCCCCAGCATTTT.

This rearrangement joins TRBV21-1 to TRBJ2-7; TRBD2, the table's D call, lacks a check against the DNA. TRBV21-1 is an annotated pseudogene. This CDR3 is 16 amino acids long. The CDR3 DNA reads TGTGCCATGGGGCTAGCGGGACCGGGGATTGTCTGCGAGCAGTACTTC. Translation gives CAMGLAGPGIVCEQYF.

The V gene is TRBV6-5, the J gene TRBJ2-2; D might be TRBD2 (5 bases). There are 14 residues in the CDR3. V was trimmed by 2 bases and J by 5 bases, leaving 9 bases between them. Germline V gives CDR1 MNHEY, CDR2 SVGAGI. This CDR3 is CASSYPRGTGELFF. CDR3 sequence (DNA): TGTGCCAGCAGTTACCCCCGGGGTACCGGGGAGCTGTTTTTT.

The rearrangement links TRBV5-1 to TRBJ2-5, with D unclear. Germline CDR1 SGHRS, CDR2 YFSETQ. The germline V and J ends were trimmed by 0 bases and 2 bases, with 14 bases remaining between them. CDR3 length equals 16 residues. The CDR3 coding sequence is TGCGCCAGCAGCTTGGCCTTTCAGCCGCCGCAAGAGACCCAGTACTTC. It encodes CASSLAFQPPQETQYF. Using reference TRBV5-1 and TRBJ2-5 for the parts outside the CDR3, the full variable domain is KAGVTQTPRYLIKTRGQQVTLSCSPISGHRSVSWYQQTPGQGLQFLFEYFSETQRNKGNFPGRFSGRQFSNSRSEMNVSTLELGDSALYLCASSLAFQPPQETQYFGPGTRLLVL.

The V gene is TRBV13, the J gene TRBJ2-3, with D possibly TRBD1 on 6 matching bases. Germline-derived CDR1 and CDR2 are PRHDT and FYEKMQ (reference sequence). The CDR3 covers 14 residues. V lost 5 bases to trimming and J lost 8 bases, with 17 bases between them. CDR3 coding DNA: TGTGCCAGCAGCCAACAGAGGACAGCTGGTACGCAGTATTTT. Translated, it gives CASSQQRTAGTQYF.

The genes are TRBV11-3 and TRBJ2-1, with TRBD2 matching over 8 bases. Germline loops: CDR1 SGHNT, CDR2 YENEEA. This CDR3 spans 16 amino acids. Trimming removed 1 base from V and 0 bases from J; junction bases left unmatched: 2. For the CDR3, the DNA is TGTGCCAGCAGCTTAGTAGCGGGGAGCTCCTACAATGAGCAGTTCTTC. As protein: CASSLVAGSSYNEQFF.

The CDR3 region is CASSLDRVRGYSNQPQHF. CDR3 in DNA: TGTGCCAGCAGCTTGGACAGGGTGAGGGGGTATAGCAATCAGCCCCAGCATTTT. V gene TRBV5-8 combines with J gene TRBJ1-5, with D perhaps TRBD1 (6 bases). Trimming removed 0 bases from V and 0 bases from J, with 16 bases in between. CDR1 is SGHTS, CDR2 YDEGEE, per germline. The CDR3 contains 18 residues.

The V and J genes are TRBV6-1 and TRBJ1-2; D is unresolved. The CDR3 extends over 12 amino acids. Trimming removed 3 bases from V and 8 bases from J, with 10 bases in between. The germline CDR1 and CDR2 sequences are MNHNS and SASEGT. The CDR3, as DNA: TGTGCCAGCAGTGATGTGGGCCGAGGCTACACCTTC. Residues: CASSDVGRGYTF.

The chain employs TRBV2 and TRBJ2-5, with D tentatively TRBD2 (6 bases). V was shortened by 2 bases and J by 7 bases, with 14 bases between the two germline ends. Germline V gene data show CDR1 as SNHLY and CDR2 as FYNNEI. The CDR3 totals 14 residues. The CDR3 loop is CASSELDGGGTQYF. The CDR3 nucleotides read TGTGCCAGCAGTGAATTGGATGGGGGAGGGACCCAGTACTTC.

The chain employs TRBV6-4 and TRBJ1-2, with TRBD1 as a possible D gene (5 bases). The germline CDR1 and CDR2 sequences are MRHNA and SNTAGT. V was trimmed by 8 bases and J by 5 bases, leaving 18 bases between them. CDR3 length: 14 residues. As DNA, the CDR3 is TGTGCCAGCTCTGAGCAAGCAGGGAGATATGGCTACACCTTC. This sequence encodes CASSEQAGRYGYTF.

The CDR3, as DNA: TGTGCCAGCAGCTTCTCGGGGCGCACTGAAGCTTTCTTT. It codes for CASSFSGRTEAFF. The chain recombines TRBV7-9 with TRBJ1-1; D perhaps matches TRBD1 (5 bases). Germline-derived CDR1 and CDR2 are SEHNR and FQNEAQ (reference sequence). Trimming shortened V by 3 bases and J by 4 bases, and 9 bases separated the two germline ends. This CDR3 contains 13 residues.

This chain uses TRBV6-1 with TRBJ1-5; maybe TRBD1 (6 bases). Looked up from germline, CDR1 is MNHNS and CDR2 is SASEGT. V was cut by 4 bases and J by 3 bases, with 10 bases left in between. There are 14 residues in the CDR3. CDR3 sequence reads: CASSAGQNNQPQHF. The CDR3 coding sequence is TGTGCCAGCAGTGCCGGACAGAACAATCAGCCCCAGCATTTT.

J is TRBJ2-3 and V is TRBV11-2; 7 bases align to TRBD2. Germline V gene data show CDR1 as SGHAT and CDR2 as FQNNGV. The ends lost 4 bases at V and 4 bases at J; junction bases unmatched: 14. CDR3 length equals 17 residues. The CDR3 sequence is CASSSGGITSAADTQYF. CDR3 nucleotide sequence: TGTGCCAGCAGCTCTGGGGGGATTACTAGCGCCGCAGATACGCAGTATTTT.

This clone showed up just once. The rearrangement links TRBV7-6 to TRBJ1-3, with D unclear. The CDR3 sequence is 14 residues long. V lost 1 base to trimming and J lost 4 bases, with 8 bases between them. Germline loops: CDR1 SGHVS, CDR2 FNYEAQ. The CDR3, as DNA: TGTGCCAGCAGCTTAGACCTCGAAGGAAACACCATATATTTT. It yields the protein CASSLDLEGNTIYF.

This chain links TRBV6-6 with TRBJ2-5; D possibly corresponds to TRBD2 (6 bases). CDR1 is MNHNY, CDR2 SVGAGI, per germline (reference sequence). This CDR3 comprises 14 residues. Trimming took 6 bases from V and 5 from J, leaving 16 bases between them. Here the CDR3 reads CASRSSGTGETQYF. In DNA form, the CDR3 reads TGTGCCAGCAGAAGCTCAGGGACTGGGGAGACCCAGTACTTC.

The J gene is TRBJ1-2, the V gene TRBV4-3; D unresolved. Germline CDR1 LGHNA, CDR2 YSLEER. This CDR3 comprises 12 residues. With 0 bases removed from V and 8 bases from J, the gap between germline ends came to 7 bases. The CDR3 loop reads CASSQDKGGYTF. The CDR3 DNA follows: TGCGCCAGCAGCCAAGATAAGGGCGGCTACACCTTC.

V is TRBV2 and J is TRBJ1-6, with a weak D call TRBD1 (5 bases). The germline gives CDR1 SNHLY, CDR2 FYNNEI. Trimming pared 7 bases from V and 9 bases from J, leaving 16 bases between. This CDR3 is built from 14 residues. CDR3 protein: CASMPMAGSSPLHF. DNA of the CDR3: TGTGCCAGCATGCCCATGGCAGGGAGTTCACCCCTCCACTTT.

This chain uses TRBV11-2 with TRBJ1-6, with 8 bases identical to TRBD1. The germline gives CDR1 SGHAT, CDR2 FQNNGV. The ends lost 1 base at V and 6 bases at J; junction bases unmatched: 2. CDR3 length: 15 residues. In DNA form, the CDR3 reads TGTGCCAGCAGCTTAGGGACAGGGTCTAATTCACCCCTCCACTTT. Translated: CASSLGTGSNSPLHF.

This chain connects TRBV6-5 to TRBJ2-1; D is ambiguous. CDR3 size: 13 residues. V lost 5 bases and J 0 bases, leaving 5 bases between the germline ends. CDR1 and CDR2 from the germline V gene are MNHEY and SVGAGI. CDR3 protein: CASSASSYNEQFF. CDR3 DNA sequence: TGTGCCAGCAGTGCTAGCTCCTACAATGAGCAGTTCTTC.

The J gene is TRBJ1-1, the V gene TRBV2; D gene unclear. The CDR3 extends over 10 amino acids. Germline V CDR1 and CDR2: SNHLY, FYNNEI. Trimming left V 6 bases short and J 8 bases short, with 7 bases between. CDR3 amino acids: CASRTAEAFF. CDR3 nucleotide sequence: TGTGCCAGCAGAACGGCCGAAGCTTTCTTT.